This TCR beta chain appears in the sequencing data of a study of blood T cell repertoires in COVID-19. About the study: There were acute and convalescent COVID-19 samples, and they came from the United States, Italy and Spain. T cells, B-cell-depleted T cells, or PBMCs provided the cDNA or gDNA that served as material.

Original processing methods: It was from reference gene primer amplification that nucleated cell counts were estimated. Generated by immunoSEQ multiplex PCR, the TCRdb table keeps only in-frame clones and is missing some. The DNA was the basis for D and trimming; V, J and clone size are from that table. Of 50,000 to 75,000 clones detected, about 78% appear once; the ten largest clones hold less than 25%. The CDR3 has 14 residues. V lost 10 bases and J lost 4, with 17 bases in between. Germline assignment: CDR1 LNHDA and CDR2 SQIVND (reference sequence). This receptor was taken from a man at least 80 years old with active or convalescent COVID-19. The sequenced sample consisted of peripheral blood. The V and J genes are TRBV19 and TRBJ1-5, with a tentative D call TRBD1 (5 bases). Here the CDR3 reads CATDDPRGNQPQHF. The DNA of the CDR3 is TGTGCCACTGATGACCCTCGGGGGAATCAGCCCCAGCATTTT.